A single sample is the source of the 13 T cell receptor beta chains below, sequenced in a study of T cells after yellow fever vaccination. TCRdb reprocessed the 5' RACE reads with MiXCR, giving one entry per CDR3 protein. The sample consists of more than 95,000 distinct CDR3 sequences, roughly 7.9% of them appearing once. The sequencing used CD4+ T cells sorted from PBMCs, collected about 41 days after the first yellow fever vaccination. These TCRs come from a man between 18 and 35 years old who received the YFV17D yellow fever vaccine.

This clonotype turned up a few times. The gene calls are TRBV3-1 and TRBJ2-1; 7 bases map to TRBD2. The CDR3 covers 19 residues. CDR1 is LGHDT and CDR2 is YNNKEL in the germline V gene (reference sequence). V trimming: 0 bases; J trimming: 6 bases; junction bases outside the gene matches: 17. In nucleotides, the CDR3 is TGTGCCAGCAGCCAAGATGGGCGGGGGAGCCTCTTTATCGGCAATGAGCAGTTCTTC. Its protein is CASSQDGRGSLFIGNEQFF.

This clonotype has at least ten counts. J is TRBJ2-7 and V is TRBV12-5; D is unclear. V was clipped by 1 base and J by 7 bases, with 5 bases between them. The length of the CDR3 is 11 residues. Germline CDR1 and CDR2: LGHNT and FRNRAP. CDR3 nucleotide sequence: TGTGCTAGTGGTTTGGAGTGGGAGCAGTACTTC. This codes for CASGLEWEQYF.

This clonotype occurred many times. The J gene is TRBJ2-1, the V gene TRBV4-2; D perhaps matches TRBD2 (5 bases). The CDR3 spans 15 residues. Looked up from germline, CDR1 is LGHNA and CDR2 is YNFKEQ. V was pared by 1 base and J by 0 bases, with 7 bases between. The CDR3 region has the DNA TGTGCCAGCAGCCAAGGAGGGAACTCCTACAATGAGCAGTTCTTC. It encodes CASSQGGNSYNEQFF.

A few counts support this clonotype. The chain has TRBV5-1 and TRBJ2-3; D gene unclear. This CDR3 has 16 residues. Germline V gene lookup returns CDR1 SGHRS and CDR2 YFSETQ. V lost 0 bases to trimming and J lost 2 bases, with 13 bases between them. CDR3 sequence (DNA): TGCGCCAGCAGCTTGGCCATCCCCCACTCCACAGATACGCAGTATTTT. It codes for CASSLAIPHSTDTQYF.

This clonotype occurred many times. CDR3 in DNA: TGTGCCAGCAGCTTAACGGGGAATTACCCCGGGGAGCTGTTTTTT. Encoded protein: CASSLTGNYPGELFF. The chain has TRBV7-3 and TRBJ2-2; no definite D call. V lost 0 bases and J lost 6, with 11 bases in between. In germline, CDR1 is SGHTA, CDR2 FQGTGA. The CDR3 runs to 15 residues.

This clonotype was detected many times. The rearrangement links TRBV5-1 to TRBJ2-1, with 14 bases that match TRBD2. Unmatched junction bases numbered 4, after V lost 4 bases and J lost 7 bases. CDR1 SGHRS and CDR2 YFSETQ come from the germline V gene. This CDR3 is built from 15 residues. The CDR3 DNA reads TGCGCCAGCAGCAAGACTAGCGGGGGGGCAAATGAGCAGTTCTTC. Translated: CASSKTSGGANEQFF.

This clonotype was picked up many times. The gene calls are TRBV12-3 or TRBV12-4 and TRBJ1-2, with 8 bases lining up with TRBD1. Germline trimming cut 6 bases from V and 5 bases from J; bases unmatched to any gene: 8. The CDR3 is made up of 14 amino acids. CDR3 nucleotide sequence: TGTGCCAGCAGCCTGGACAGGGTGGCGTATGGCTACACCTTC. Translated: CASSLDRVAYGYTF.

Points on this clonotype: Possible read error: a much larger clone is one base away. J is TRBJ2-2 and V is TRBV30; D perhaps matches TRBD2 (5 bases). The length of the CDR3 is 13 residues. Germline V gives CDR1 GTSNPN, CDR2 SVGIG (reference sequence). The CDR3: CAWSRGFTGELVF. The CDR3 region has the DNA TGTGCCTGGAGTCGAGGGTTCACCGGGGAGCTGGTTTTT.

A note on this clonotype: A read error may explain this, as a much larger clone is one base away. The chain couples TRBV24-1 to TRBJ2-2; possibly TRBD1 for D (6 bases). Germline V lookup: CDR1 KGHDR, CDR2 SFDVKD. The CDR3 covers 18 residues. The CDR3: CSTSDVSSGTTNTGELFF. Here the CDR3 DNA reads TGTTCCACCAGTGACGTCTCTTCCGGGACAACGAACACCGGGGAGCTGTTTTTT.

This clonotype has a count of ten or more. This chain joins TRBV28 and TRBJ1-6, with a tentative D call TRBD1 (6 bases). Germline CDR1 and CDR2: MDHEN and SYDVKM. This CDR3 has 15 residues. Trimming cost V 6 bases and J 10 bases, with 19 bases left between them. The CDR3 sequence: CASRPLRGRRSPLHF. For the CDR3, the DNA is TGTGCCAGCAGGCCCCTAAGGGGGAGGAGGTCACCCCTCCACTTT.

A note on this clonotype: One base away lies a much larger clone, so this may be a sequencing read error. This chain connects TRBV7-3 to TRBJ2-3; possible D gene TRBD1, 5 bases. Germline CDR1 is SGHTA and CDR2 is FQGTGA. The CDR3 totals 14 residues. The CDR3 sequence: CASILGGAEDTQYF. The DNA of the CDR3 is TGTGCCAGCATCTTAGGTGGGGCCGAAGATACGCAGTATTTT.

Many counts were recorded for this clonotype. The rearrangement joins TRBV5-1 to TRBJ2-1, with D maybe TRBD1 (6 bases). The CDR3 consists of 16 residues. V lost 0 bases, J lost 2 bases, and 12 bases lay in between. The germline CDR1 and CDR2 sequences are SGHRS and YFSETQ. The CDR3 DNA reads as TGCGCCAGCAGCTTGGGCTGGGACACTACCTACAATGAGCAGTTCTTC. It yields the protein CASSLGWDTTYNEQFF.

This clonotype was detected many times. The J gene is TRBJ2-1, the V gene TRBV28; D is uncertain. The CDR3 is made up of 14 amino acids. The V gene's germline CDR1 is MDHEN and CDR2 SYDVKM. Trimming cost V 6 bases and J 0 bases, with 9 bases left between them. CDR3 DNA: TGTGCCAGCAGCACTCCCAGCTCCTACAATGAGCAGTTCTTC. Translation: CASSTPSSYNEQFF.